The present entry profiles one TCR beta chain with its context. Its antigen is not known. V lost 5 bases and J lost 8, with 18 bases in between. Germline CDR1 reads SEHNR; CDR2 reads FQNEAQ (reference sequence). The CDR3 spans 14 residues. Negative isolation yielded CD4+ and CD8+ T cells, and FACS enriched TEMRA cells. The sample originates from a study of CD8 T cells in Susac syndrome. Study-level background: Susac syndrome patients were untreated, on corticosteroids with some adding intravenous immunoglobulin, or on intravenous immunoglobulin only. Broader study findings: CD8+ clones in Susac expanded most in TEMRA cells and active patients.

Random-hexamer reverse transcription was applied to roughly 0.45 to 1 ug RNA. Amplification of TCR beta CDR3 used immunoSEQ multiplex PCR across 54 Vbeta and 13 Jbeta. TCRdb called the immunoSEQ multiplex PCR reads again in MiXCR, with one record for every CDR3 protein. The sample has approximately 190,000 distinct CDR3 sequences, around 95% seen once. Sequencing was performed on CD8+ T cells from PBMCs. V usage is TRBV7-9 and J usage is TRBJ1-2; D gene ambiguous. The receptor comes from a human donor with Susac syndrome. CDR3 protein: CASSPTSGFLGYTF. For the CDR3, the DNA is TGTGCCAGCAGCCCAACATCGGGGTTCCTGGGCTACACCTTC.